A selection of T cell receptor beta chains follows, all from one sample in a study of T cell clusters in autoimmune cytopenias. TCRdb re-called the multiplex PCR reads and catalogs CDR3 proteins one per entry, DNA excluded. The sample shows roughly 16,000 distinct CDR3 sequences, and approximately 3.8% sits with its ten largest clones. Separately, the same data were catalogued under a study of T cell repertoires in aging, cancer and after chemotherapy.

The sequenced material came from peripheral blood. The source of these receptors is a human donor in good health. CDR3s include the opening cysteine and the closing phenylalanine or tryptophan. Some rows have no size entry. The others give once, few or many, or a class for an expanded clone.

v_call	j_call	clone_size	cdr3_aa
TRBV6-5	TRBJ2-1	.	CASSLGRGLNEQFF
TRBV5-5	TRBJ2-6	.	CASSQISTGEGANVLTF
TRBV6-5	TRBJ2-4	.	CAGQGPGDIQYF
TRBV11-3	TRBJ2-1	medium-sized	CASTRSVPNEQFF
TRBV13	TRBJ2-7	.	CASSLATSGHYEQYF
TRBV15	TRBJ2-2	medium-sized	CATRGTGGELFF
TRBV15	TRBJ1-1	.	CATSRGMTGGETEAFF
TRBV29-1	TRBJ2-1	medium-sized	CSVWSDTSGRAGEQFF
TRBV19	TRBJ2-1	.	CASSGWTGYNEQFF
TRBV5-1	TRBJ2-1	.	CASSLGASYNEQFF
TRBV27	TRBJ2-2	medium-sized	CASRLGALNGELFF
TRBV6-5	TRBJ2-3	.	CAMVRTDTQYF
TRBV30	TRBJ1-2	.	CAWSRDRGSYGYTF
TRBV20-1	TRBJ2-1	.	CSAREAGGINEQFF
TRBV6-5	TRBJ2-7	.	CASSPAPFRTGERHEQYF
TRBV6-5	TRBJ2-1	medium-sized	CASSPMGSSYNEQFF
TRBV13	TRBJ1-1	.	CASSLGKMNTEAFF
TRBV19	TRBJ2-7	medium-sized	CASSPGVYEQYF
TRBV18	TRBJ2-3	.	CASSSPGQGTDTQYF
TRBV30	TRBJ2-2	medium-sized	CAWTDRSGELFF
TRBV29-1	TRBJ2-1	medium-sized	CSVSGRGEQFF
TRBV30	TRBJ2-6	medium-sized	CAWTGTSGNSGANVLTF
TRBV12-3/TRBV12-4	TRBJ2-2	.	CASSSRLTRNTGELFF
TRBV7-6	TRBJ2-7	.	CASSLRTSDPYEQYF
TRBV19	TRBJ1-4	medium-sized	CASRDKNNEKLFF
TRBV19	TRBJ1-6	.	CASSVFSGRRAGSPLHF
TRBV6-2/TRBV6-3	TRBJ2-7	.	CASSHGVREQYF
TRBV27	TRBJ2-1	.	CASGMGGPMKQFF